The 11 T cell receptor beta chains reported below all come from one sample, sequenced in a study of Tregs in tolerant kidney transplant recipients. The assay was immunoSEQ multiplex PCR, and TCRdb's table has in-frame clones only and misses some. The data show about 240,000 clones, about 80% seen once. Sequenced sample: CD4+ T cells from blood. All receptors derive from a human donor in good health.

This sequence joins TRBV7-2 and TRBJ1-1; D perhaps matches TRBD1 (5 bases). V was clipped by 5 bases and J by 3 bases, with 16 bases between them. This CDR3 region has 15 residues. The germline CDR1 and CDR2 sequences are SGHTA and FQGNSA. CDR3 protein: CASSPEAQGYTEAFF. DNA for the CDR3: TGTGCCAGCAGCCCCGAGGCTCAGGGATACACTGAAGCTTTCTTT.

In this sample, this clone turned up once. The chain uses TRBV7-9 and TRBJ1-2; D is uncertain. Germline V gene lookup returns CDR1 SEHNR and CDR2 FQNEAQ (reference sequence). Between the trimmed V and J ends, which lost 1 base and 2 bases, there was a span of 5 bases. This CDR3 region has 13 residues. CDR3 residues: CASSLGVNYGYTF. The CDR3 DNA is TGTGCCAGCAGCTTAGGGGTAAACTATGGCTACACCTTC. The full variable domain, completed using reference TRBV7-9 and TRBJ1-2, is DTGVSQNPRHKITKRGQNVTFRCDPISEHNRLYWYRQTLGQGPEFLTYFQNEAQLEKSRLLSDRFSAERPKGSFSTLEIQRTEQGDSAMYLCASSLGVNYGYTFGSGTRLTVV.

In nucleotides, the CDR3 is TGTGCCAGCAGCCCCAAATCGACTAGCGGGAGGAGTTACGAGCAGTACTTC. Amino acid sequence: CASSPKSTSGRSYEQYF. The chain has TRBV7-9 and TRBJ2-7; 13 bases map to TRBD2. The germline V gene encodes CDR1 SEHNR and CDR2 FQNEAQ (reference sequence). Trimming at V came to 5 bases and at J to 4 bases, leaving 11 bases not matched to a gene. The CDR3 consists of 17 residues.

The chain employs TRBV5-6 and TRBJ2-5; 9 nucleotides line up with TRBD1. CDR1 is SGHDT and CDR2 is YYEEEE in the germline V gene. Unmatched junction bases numbered 9, after V lost 3 bases and J lost 6 bases. The CDR3 loop spans 15 amino acids. The chain's CDR3 is CASSSLKTGGQTQYF. The CDR3 nucleotides are TGTGCCAGCAGCTCCCTAAAGACAGGGGGACAGACCCAGTACTTC.

This chain joins TRBV7-2 and TRBJ2-5; the D is unclear. This CDR3 comprises 12 residues. Trimming removed 5 bases at V and 0 bases at J, with 4 bases between. CDR1 is SGHTA, CDR2 FQGNSA, per germline. CDR3 loop: CASSTYQETQYF. The CDR3 DNA reads TGTGCCAGCAGCACCTACCAAGAGACCCAGTACTTC.

This chain connects TRBV6-6 to TRBJ2-7; D possibly corresponds to TRBD1 (5 bases). The V gene lost 4 bases and the J gene lost 2 bases, with 18 bases spanning the gap. Germline CDR1 MNHNY, CDR2 SVGAGI (reference sequence). CDR3 size: 16 residues. DNA of the CDR3: TGTGCCAGCAGTTTTTCCTCCTCAGGGAACCCCTACGAGCAGTACTTC. This sequence encodes CASSFSSSGNPYEQYF.

The sample holds many counts of this clone. The CDR3 nucleotides are TGTGCCAGCAGCCCACGGACAGGGGTTGGTTATGGCTACACCTTC. Amino acids: CASSPRTGVGYGYTF. The gene calls are TRBV7-9 and TRBJ1-2; 9 bases map to TRBD1. The ends lost 5 bases at V and 5 bases at J; junction bases unmatched: 9. Germline CDR1 reads SEHNR; CDR2 reads FQNEAQ (reference sequence). CDR3 length: 15 residues.

CDR3 sequence: CASTFSGQTQYF. The CDR3 region has the DNA TGTGCCAGCACCTTTAGCGGACAAACGCAGTATTTT. The V gene is TRBV7-9, the J gene TRBJ2-3, with D perhaps matching TRBD2 (6 bases). The CDR3 spans 12 residues. The V end was cut by 7 bases, the J end by 9 bases, with 14 bases between. Germline V gene data show CDR1 as SEHNR and CDR2 as FQNEAQ (reference sequence).

The chain carries TRBV11-3 and TRBJ2-2, with unresolved D. The CDR3 sequence is 15 residues long. Germline loops: CDR1 SGHNT, CDR2 YENEEA. V was shortened by 0 bases and J by 6 bases, with 11 bases between the two germline ends. The CDR3, as DNA: TGTGCCAGCAGCTTAGATGGGCAGGACGCCGGGGAGCTGTTTTTT. Its protein is CASSLDGQDAGELFF.

The rearrangement uses TRBV15 and TRBJ2-1, with D possibly TRBD2 on 6 matching bases. This CDR3 region has 14 residues. Trimming cost V 5 bases and J 10 bases, with 18 bases left between them. The germline V gene encodes CDR1 LNHNV and CDR2 YYDKDF (reference sequence). The CDR3 protein is CATSSPTGEWEQFF. The CDR3, as DNA: TGTGCCACCAGCTCCCCTACGGGGGAGTGGGAGCAGTTCTTC.

This clone appeared a few times. This sequence joins TRBV2 and TRBJ2-1; unclear D gene. CDR3 length: 13 residues. The germline CDR1 and CDR2 sequences are SNHLY and FYNNEI. Trimming pared 5 bases from V and 1 base from J, leaving 6 bases between. DNA of the CDR3: TGTGCCAGCAGTCGCCTATCCTACAATGAGCAGTTCTTC. It translates to CASSRLSYNEQFF.